The next 24 T cell receptor beta chains were all read from a single sample in a study of blood T cell repertoires in COVID-19. TCRdb keeps only in-frame clones here, not all; method: immunoSEQ multiplex PCR. The sample has about 150,000 clones; 88% are singletons. Sequencing was done on a sample of peripheral blood. Every receptor here comes from a woman in her 70s with acute or convalescent COVID-19.

The rearrangement links TRBV4-1 to TRBJ2-7; 9 bases line up with TRBD2. V shed 1 base and J 2 bases; nucleotides not matched to a gene: 9. The CDR3 spans 17 residues. Germline V gene sequence: CDR1 MGHRA, CDR2 YSYEKL. The CDR3 bases are TGCGCCAGCAGCCAAGTCCGAACTAGCGGGCGCCCCTACGAGCAGTACTTC. Translating it yields CASSQVRTSGRPYEQYF.

This chain links TRBV6-2 or TRBV6-3 with TRBJ1-5; no clear D gene. Per the germline V gene, CDR1 is MNHEY and CDR2 is SVGEGT. V lost 5 bases, J lost 7 bases, and 9 bases lay in between. CDR3 length equals 12 residues. The CDR3 is CASSVGNQPQHF. CDR3 bases: TGTGCCAGCAGTGTCGGGAACCAGCCCCAGCATTTT.

The V gene is TRBV18, the J gene TRBJ1-4; D remains unclear. CDR1 KGHSH and CDR2 LQKENI come from the germline V gene. The CDR3 is 16 residues long. Trimming left V 2 bases short and J 0 bases short, with 10 bases between. In DNA, the CDR3 is TGTGCCAGCTCACCAGGGCAAATTGCAACTAATGAAAAACTGTTTTTT. Residues: CASSPGQIATNEKLFF.

The chain joins TRBV16 to TRBJ2-7; 7 positions match TRBD1. V lost 4 bases to trimming and J lost 2 bases; unmatched junction nucleotides: 8. This CDR3 spans 15 amino acids. CDR1 is KGHSY, CDR2 FQNENV, per germline. As DNA, the CDR3 is TGTGCCAGCAGCCCACAGACAGGGTCTCCCTACGAGCAGTACTTC. Translated, it gives CASSPQTGSPYEQYF.

The chain recombines TRBV5-1 with TRBJ2-2; 14 nucleotides match TRBD2. CDR1 is SGHRS and CDR2 is YFSETQ in the germline V gene. CDR3 size: 19 residues. Germline trimming cut 5 bases from V and 7 bases from J; bases unmatched to any gene: 16. The chain's CDR3 is CASSSGLAGGRDWSGELFF. DNA of the CDR3: TGCGCCAGCAGTTCCGGACTAGCGGGGGGCAGAGATTGGAGCGGGGAGCTGTTTTTT.

The V gene is TRBV30, the J gene TRBJ2-7; 7 nucleotides line up with TRBD1. The V gene end was trimmed by 3 bases and the J gene end by 8 bases; junction bases not matched to a gene: 13. The CDR3 consists of 14 residues. CDR1 GTSNPN and CDR2 SVGIG come from the germline V gene (reference sequence). The CDR3 spells CAWSLDRVGNKQYF. CDR3 in DNA: TGTGCCTGGAGCCTCGACAGGGTCGGGAATAAGCAGTACTTC.

This clone has more than one count but fewer than ten. The J gene is TRBJ1-2, the V gene TRBV4-1; 7 bases agree with TRBD1. Trimming cost V 4 bases and J 5 bases; bases outside gene matches: 10. The CDR3 loop spans 15 amino acids. Germline V gene sequence: CDR1 MGHRA, CDR2 YSYEKL. The DNA for the CDR3 is TGCGCCAGCAGCCGCCCCGGACAGGACTTATATGGCTACACCTTC. This translates into CASSRPGQDLYGYTF.

The chain combines TRBV28 with TRBJ1-1; unclear D gene. V was shortened by 5 bases and J by 10 bases, with 11 bases between the two germline ends. The CDR3 is made up of 11 amino acids. CDR1 is MDHEN and CDR2 is SYDVKM in the germline V gene. CDR3 in amino acids: CASSALTGAFF. Here the CDR3 DNA reads TGTGCCAGCAGTGCTCTAACGGGAGCTTTCTTT. Drawing the rest from reference TRBV28 and TRBJ1-1, the complete variable domain is DVKVTQSSRYLVKRTGEKVFLECVQDMDHENMFWYRQDPGLGLRLIYFSYDVKMKEKGDIPEGYSVSREKKERFSLILESASTNQTSMYLCASSALTGAFFGQGTRLTVV.

The V and J genes are TRBV6-2 or TRBV6-3 and TRBJ1-1, with D possibly being TRBD1 (5 bases). Trimming stripped 3 bases from V and 4 bases from J, with 12 bases between. Germline CDR1 is MNHEY and CDR2 is SVGEGT. The CDR3 loop spans 14 amino acids. CDR3 sequence: CASSYHGGSTEAFF. The CDR3 DNA reads as TGTGCCAGCAGTTATCACGGGGGAAGCACTGAAGCTTTCTTT.

This chain links TRBV5-6 with TRBJ2-1, with a possible D match to TRBD2 (6 bases). Germline lookup yields CDR1 SGHDT and CDR2 YYEEEE. V gave up 4 bases and J gave up 6 bases, with 11 bases separating them. This CDR3 is 13 amino acids long. The CDR3 nucleotides read TGTGCCAGCAGCGCGGGACTTCCCAATGAGCAGTTCTTC. Residues: CASSAGLPNEQFF.

J is TRBJ1-3 and V is TRBV3-1 (or the pseudogene TRBV3-2); tentatively, D is TRBD1 (6 bases). Between the trimmed V and J ends, which lost 6 bases and 2 bases, there was a span of 11 bases. CDR3 length equals 14 residues. Germline V CDR1 and CDR2: LGHDT, YNNKEL (reference sequence). The CDR3 DNA follows: TGTGCCAGCAGGACCAGGGGAGCTGGAAACACCATATATTTT. It encodes CASRTRGAGNTIYF.

The chain links TRBV5-1 to TRBJ1-2; TRBD1 is a possible D gene (5 bases). CDR3 size: 14 residues. The germline CDR1 and CDR2 sequences are SGHRS and YFSETQ. Trimming took 2 bases from V and 4 from J, leaving 12 bases between them. This CDR3 is CASSFGGTGYGYTF. In DNA form, the CDR3 reads TGCGCCAGCAGCTTTGGTGGGACTGGCTATGGCTACACCTTC.

The CDR3 DNA reads TGTGCCAGCAGCCCCAGGGGCGAGAACACTGAAGCTTTCTTT. It codes for CASSPRGENTEAFF. This chain joins TRBV11-2 and TRBJ1-1; D is perhaps TRBD1 (6 bases). V was clipped by 5 bases and J by 1 base, with 11 bases between them. CDR1 and CDR2 from the germline V gene are SGHAT and FQNNGV. The CDR3 has 14 residues.

The chain employs TRBV7-8 and TRBJ1-2; D gene uncertain. V lost 6 bases and J lost 5, with 16 bases in between. The germline V gene encodes CDR1 SGHVS and CDR2 FQNEAQ. CDR3 size: 14 residues. In DNA form, the CDR3 reads TGTGCCAGCAGTCCGGCTCCCCAACTATATGGCTACACCTTC. The encoded protein is CASSPAPQLYGYTF.

The V and J genes are TRBV28 and TRBJ1-3, with TRBD1 as a possible D gene (6 bases). Trimming pared 6 bases from V and 4 bases from J, leaving 16 bases between. Germline CDR1 is MDHEN and CDR2 is SYDVKM. This CDR3 is 15 amino acids long. CDR3 nucleotide sequence: TGTGCCAGCAGATCCCCAGGGGCCGCGGGAAACACCATATATTTT. Its translation: CASRSPGAAGNTIYF. Using reference TRBV28 and TRBJ1-3 for the parts outside the CDR3, the full variable domain is DVKVTQSSRYLVKRTGEKVFLECVQDMDHENMFWYRQDPGLGLRLIYFSYDVKMKEKGDIPEGYSVSREKKERFSLILESASTNQTSMYLCASRSPGAAGNTIYFGEGSWLTVV.

The chain has TRBV30 and TRBJ1-3; D gene unclear. This CDR3 region has 11 residues. Trimming left V 4 bases short and J 4 bases short, with 5 bases between. The germline V gene has CDR1 GTSNPN and CDR2 SVGIG (reference sequence). CDR3 protein: CAWTRGNTIYF. CDR3 DNA: TGTGCCTGGACCAGGGGAAACACCATATATTTT.

The chain recombines TRBV6-1 with TRBJ1-1; weak D call: TRBD1 (5 bases). The germline gives CDR1 MNHNS, CDR2 SASEGT. CDR3 length: 14 amino acids. The V gene lost 2 bases and the J gene lost 6 bases, with 13 bases spanning the gap. The CDR3 protein is CASSERQPVAEAFF. The CDR3 nucleotides are TGTGCCAGCAGTGAACGACAGCCCGTGGCTGAAGCTTTCTTT.

The chain couples TRBV3-1 (or the pseudogene TRBV3-2) to TRBJ1-2; D gene uncertain. There are 14 residues in the CDR3. With 1 base removed from V and 0 bases from J, the gap between germline ends came to 6 bases. Germline V gene sequence: CDR1 LGHDT, CDR2 YNNKEL (reference sequence). The CDR3 reads CASSQGLTNYGYTF. The CDR3 coding sequence is TGTGCCAGCAGCCAAGGACTTACTAACTATGGCTACACCTTC.

This chain joins TRBV7-8 and TRBJ1-5; D is unresolved. The V and J ends lost 5 bases and 6 bases respectively, with 8 bases between them. Germline CDR1 SGHVS, CDR2 FQNEAQ. The CDR3 is 12 residues long. As DNA, the CDR3 is TGTGCCAGCAGCCCCCACGGTCAGCCCCAGCATTTT. This translates into CASSPHGQPQHF.

The rearrangement uses TRBV27 and TRBJ1-6, with 9 bases fitting TRBD1. The CDR3 extends over 17 amino acids. Germline trimming cut 5 bases from V and 2 bases from J; bases unmatched to any gene: 7. Looked up from germline, CDR1 is MNHEY and CDR2 is SMNVEV (reference sequence). The CDR3 protein is CASSPIGTGTYNSPLHF. Written as DNA, the CDR3 is TGTGCCAGCAGTCCCATCGGGACAGGGACCTATAATTCACCCCTCCACTTT.

The rearrangement links TRBV6-5 to TRBJ2-2, with TRBD1 matching 9 bases. Germline CDR1 and CDR2: MNHEY and SVGAGI. The length of the CDR3 is 15 residues. V trimming: 7 bases; J trimming: 0 bases; junction bases outside the gene matches: 3. Here the CDR3 DNA reads TGTGCCAGCAATAACAGGGGGCCGAACACCGGGGAGCTGTTTTTT. Its translation is CASNNRGPNTGELFF.

The chain carries TRBV30 and TRBJ2-7; the D gene is possibly TRBD2 (6 bases). Trimming shortened V by 4 bases and J by 5 bases, and 18 bases separated the two germline ends. CDR1 and CDR2 (germline): GTSNPN, SVGIG (reference sequence). The CDR3 covers 14 residues. The CDR3 DNA reads TGTGCCTGGAAACCGAGGCAGGGAGGCCACGAGCAGTACTTC. Encoded protein: CAWKPRQGGHEQYF.

V usage is TRBV5-1 and J usage is TRBJ2-5; 7 nucleotides agree with TRBD2. Germline CDR1 SGHRS, CDR2 YFSETQ. The CDR3 is 14 residues long. V trimming: 2 bases; J trimming: 4 bases; junction bases outside the gene matches: 5. This CDR3 is CASSFSPGGETQYF. For the CDR3, the DNA is TGCGCCAGCAGCTTCTCGCCGGGGGGAGAGACCCAGTACTTC.

The chain uses TRBV6-2 or TRBV6-3 and TRBJ2-7; perhaps TRBD1 as D (6 bases). Germline assignment: CDR1 MNHEY and CDR2 SVGEGT. V was clipped by 3 bases and J by 2 bases, with 14 bases between them. This CDR3 has 15 residues. The CDR3 loop is CASSYQSRGTYEQYF. The CDR3 DNA follows: TGTGCCAGCAGTTATCAGTCCAGGGGAACCTACGAGCAGTACTTC.